A single sample gave rise to the 27 T cell receptor beta chains below, sequenced in a study of CD8+ T cells in alopecia areata. In each case, RNA was isolated and then reverse transcribed into cDNA as the sequencing template. Profiling relied on immunoSEQ multiplex PCR, and the TCRdb table lists in-frame clones only, not all of them. The table records over 100,000 clones, around 56% of them present only once. Treatment of the sample: oral pan-JAK inhibitor, 5-10 mg twice daily. This sample comprised CD4+ T cells sorted from blood, obtained at week 4, from a patient treated with tofacitinib. The source of these receptors is a human donor with alopecia areata.

The chain joins TRBV5-1 to TRBJ2-3; D is ambiguous. Germline assignment: CDR1 SGHRS and CDR2 YFSETQ. The CDR3 has 12 amino acids. The V end was cut by 3 bases, the J end by 2 bases, with 4 bases between. This chain's CDR3 is CASSSTTDTQYF. The CDR3 region has the DNA TGCGCCAGCAGCTCAACCACAGATACGCAGTATTTT.

The chain combines TRBV9 with TRBJ2-7; D unresolved. The CDR3 totals 15 residues. The V and J ends lost 4 bases and 0 bases respectively, with 14 bases between them. In germline, CDR1 is SGDLS, CDR2 YYNGEE. CDR3: CASSPGRLSSYEQYF. The CDR3 DNA reads as TGTGCCAGCAGCCCTGGACGCCTGAGCTCCTACGAGCAGTACTTC.

J is TRBJ2-3 and V is TRBV5-1; no definite D call. The V end lost 0 bases, the J end lost 2 bases, and 7 bases lay between the germline ends. The germline CDR1 and CDR2 sequences are SGHRS and YFSETQ. This CDR3 is built from 14 residues. The CDR3 region has the DNA TGCGCCAGCAGCTTGGTCGGGTCCACAGATACGCAGTATTTT. The encoded protein is CASSLVGSTDTQYF.

The J gene is TRBJ2-6, the V gene TRBV13, with 7 bases identical to TRBD1. The CDR3 spans 16 residues. Per the germline V gene, CDR1 is PRHDT and CDR2 is FYEKMQ (reference sequence). V shed 5 bases and J 1 base; nucleotides not matched to a gene: 5. The CDR3 coding sequence is TGTGCCAGCAGCACACGACAGGGTTCTGGGGCCAACGTCCTGACTTTC. Its protein is CASSTRQGSGANVLTF.

The table lists this clone with a few counts. The V gene is TRBV5-1, the J gene TRBJ2-5; a weak D match, TRBD1 (7 bases). Germline loops: CDR1 SGHRS, CDR2 YFSETQ. V was pared by 1 base and J by 5 bases, with 9 bases between. The CDR3 loop spans 13 amino acids. DNA of the CDR3: TGCGCCAGCAGCTTGTCAGGGGGGGAGACCCAGTACTTC. Residues: CASSLSGGETQYF. The full variable domain, with the rest looked up from reference TRBV5-1 and TRBJ2-5, is KAGVTQTPRYLIKTRGQQVTLSCSPISGHRSVSWYQQTPGQGLQFLFEYFSETQRNKGNFPGRFSGRQFSNSRSEMNVSTLELGDSALYLCASSLSGGETQYFGPGTRLLVL.

The table lists this clone with a few counts. The chain links TRBV15 to TRBJ1-1; D is undetermined. Germline V gene data show CDR1 as LNHNV and CDR2 as YYDKDF (reference sequence). The V and J ends lost 1 base and 8 bases respectively, with 8 bases between them. The CDR3 totals 12 residues. CDR3 in DNA: TGTGCCACCAGCAGAGTTGGGGAAGAAGCTTTCTTT. Its protein is CATSRVGEEAFF.

A few counts support this clone. The gene calls are TRBV19 and TRBJ2-3; TRBD2 matches at 9 bases. The ends lost 8 bases at V and 5 bases at J; junction bases unmatched: 11. CDR3 length: 15 residues. From germline, CDR1 is LNHDA and CDR2 SQIVND (reference sequence). The CDR3 DNA sequence: TGTGCCAGTCGGCGAAGGAGCGGGGGGAAAGATACGCAGTATTTT. Translation: CASRRRSGGKDTQYF.

The chain joins TRBV6-5 to TRBJ1-1, with TRBD1 as a possible D gene (6 bases). CDR1 and CDR2 (germline): MNHEY, SVGAGI. V was trimmed by 2 bases and J by 5 bases, leaving 9 bases between them. The CDR3 contains 13 residues. Here the CDR3 DNA reads TGTGCCAGCAGTTACGGAGGGGGAACTGAAGCTTTCTTT. Translated: CASSYGGGTEAFF.

The J gene is TRBJ1-1, the V gene TRBV29-1; 7 positions match TRBD1. The V gene end was trimmed by 5 bases and the J gene end by 2 bases; junction bases not matched to a gene: 8. Germline V gene sequence: CDR1 SQVTM, CDR2 ANQGSEA. This CDR3 is built from 14 residues. CDR3 residues: CSVKPGQTNTEAFF. CDR3 nucleotide sequence: TGCAGCGTTAAACCGGGACAGACTAACACTGAAGCTTTCTTT.

V is TRBV5-6 and J is TRBJ2-3, with TRBD2 identical over 9 bases. This CDR3 contains 14 residues. Losses at the gene ends were 4 bases for V and 5 bases for J; bases not matched to a gene: 5. From germline, CDR1 is SGHDT and CDR2 YYEEEE. The CDR3 sequence is CASSAGGPGDTQYF. The DNA of the CDR3 is TGTGCCAGCAGCGCGGGGGGGCCGGGAGATACGCAGTATTTT.

The chain joins TRBV25-1 to TRBJ2-7; TRBD2 agrees at 8 bases. After removal of 4 bases from V and 4 bases from J, the junction contained 15 bases not matched to a gene. CDR3 length: 17 amino acids. Germline V gene data show CDR1 as MGHDK and CDR2 as SYGVNS. CDR3 region: CASSAPGLGPQKYEQYF. Written as DNA, the CDR3 is TGTGCCAGCAGTGCCCCGGGACTAGGTCCGCAAAAATACGAGCAGTACTTC.

The V and J genes are TRBV7-9 and TRBJ2-3, with TRBD2 matching over 9 bases. Germline trimming cut 5 bases from V and 2 bases from J; bases unmatched to any gene: 5. CDR3 length: 15 amino acids. Germline CDR1 and CDR2: SEHNR and FQNEAQ (reference sequence). The CDR3 loop is CASSLTSGHTDTQYF. The CDR3 nucleotides are TGTGCCAGCAGCCTGACTAGCGGTCACACAGATACGCAGTATTTT.

The genes are TRBV6-1 and TRBJ2-7; D call uncertain. The CDR3 consists of 12 residues. Trimming took 8 bases from V and 3 from J, leaving 11 bases between them. Germline V gene lookup returns CDR1 MNHNS and CDR2 SASEGT. CDR3 sequence (DNA): TGTGCCAGCCGCCCCGATTACTACGAGCAGTACTTC. The encoded protein is CASRPDYYEQYF.

V and J are TRBV30 and TRBJ2-1; TRBD2 aligns across 11 bases. The CDR3 covers 17 residues. Germline CDR1 GTSNPN, CDR2 SVGIG (reference sequence). With V trimmed by 1 base and J by 10 bases, 15 bases remained unmatched. Here the CDR3 DNA reads TGTGCCTGGAGTGATTTGTTTAGCGGGAGGGCTGACTTGGAGCAGTTCTTC. Translating it yields CAWSDLFSGRADLEQFF.

This clone was detected a few times. The CDR3 sequence: CASGQGAGSPLHF. Here the CDR3 DNA reads TGTGCCAGCGGACAGGGCGCGGGTTCACCCCTCCACTTT. This chain uses TRBV7-2 with TRBJ1-6, with 8 bases lining up with TRBD1. Unmatched junction bases numbered 6, after V lost 8 bases and J lost 9 bases. The length of the CDR3 is 13 residues. CDR1 and CDR2 from the germline V gene are SGHTA and FQGNSA.

The V call is TRBV5-6, the J call TRBJ2-1; the match to TRBD2 covers 9 bases. CDR3 length: 16 amino acids. After removal of 1 base from V and 7 bases from J, the junction contained 9 bases not matched to a gene. CDR1 is SGHDT, CDR2 YYEEEE, per germline. The CDR3 here is CASSLWRGRAGNEQFF. CDR3 DNA: TGTGCCAGCAGCTTGTGGCGCGGGAGGGCCGGGAATGAGCAGTTCTTC. The whole variable domain, remainder taken from reference TRBV5-6 and TRBJ2-1, is DAGVTQSPTHLIKTRGQQVTLRCSPKSGHDTVSWYQQALGQGPQFIFQYYEEEERQRGNFPDRFSGHQFPNYSSELNVNALLLGDSALYLCASSLWRGRAGNEQFFGPGTRLTVL.

The chain carries TRBV5-6 and TRBJ2-3; D not resolved. V was clipped by 1 base and J by 4 bases, with 7 bases between them. Germline V CDR1 and CDR2: SGHDT, YYEEEE. The CDR3 is 13 amino acids. This chain's CDR3 is CASSLNRADTQYF. For the CDR3, the DNA is TGTGCCAGCAGCTTGAATCGAGCAGATACGCAGTATTTT.

The chain couples TRBV29-1 to TRBJ2-7, with D perhaps matching TRBD1 (5 bases). This CDR3 contains 13 residues. From germline, CDR1 is SQVTM and CDR2 ANQGSEA. V was trimmed by 1 base and J by 0 bases, leaving 7 bases between them. CDR3 sequence (DNA): TGCAGCGTTGAAGTAGGGGCCTCCTACGAGCAGTACTTC. Translating gives CSVEVGASYEQYF.

The rearrangement joins TRBV14 to TRBJ2-3, with 7 bases aligning to TRBD2. The CDR3 sequence is 17 residues long. Trimming cost V 0 bases and J 0 bases; bases outside gene matches: 6. Germline V gene lookup returns CDR1 SGHDN and CDR2 FVKESK. This CDR3 reads CASSQDMYSGSTDTQYF. The CDR3 DNA reads as TGTGCCAGCAGCCAAGATATGTATAGCGGGAGCACAGATACGCAGTATTTT.

This chain links TRBV5-1 with TRBJ1-2, with 9 bases lining up with TRBD1. Losses at the gene ends were 4 bases for V and 8 bases for J; bases not matched to a gene: 3. CDR3 size: 12 residues. Germline V gene lookup returns CDR1 SGHRS and CDR2 YFSETQ. The CDR3 sequence is CASSPDRGGYTF. As DNA, the CDR3 is TGCGCCAGCAGCCCGGACAGGGGAGGCTACACCTTC.

The chain couples TRBV9 to TRBJ1-1; D gene ambiguous. The CDR3 spans 15 residues. Germline loops: CDR1 SGDLS, CDR2 YYNGEE. V was trimmed by 0 bases and J by 2 bases, leaving 11 bases between them. CDR3 protein: CASSVAWEPNTEAFF. As DNA, the CDR3 is TGTGCCAGCAGCGTAGCCTGGGAGCCAAACACTGAAGCTTTCTTT.

This clone has more than one count but fewer than ten. The chain joins TRBV2 to TRBJ1-3; D gene uncertain. This CDR3 has 15 residues. Trimming cost V 2 bases and J 4 bases, with 12 bases left between them. Germline V lookup: CDR1 SNHLY, CDR2 FYNNEI. CDR3 amino acids: CASSEKAPRGNTIYF. DNA for the CDR3: TGTGCCAGCAGTGAAAAGGCCCCGAGGGGAAACACCATATATTTT.

The chain employs TRBV12-5 and TRBJ2-6; the D is unclear. The CDR3 is 13 residues long. With 6 bases removed from V and 0 bases from J, the gap between germline ends came to 3 bases. CDR1 is LGHNT and CDR2 is FRNRAP in the germline V gene. CDR3 nucleotides: TGTGCTAGTGGGTACTCTGGGGCCAACGTCCTGACTTTC. Translating it yields CASGYSGANVLTF.

The chain employs TRBV4-1 and TRBJ2-1, with D perhaps matching TRBD2 (6 bases). This CDR3 spans 16 amino acids. From germline, CDR1 is MGHRA and CDR2 YSYEKL. The ends were cut back, 5 bases at V and 10 bases at J, with 24 bases in the middle. CDR3 nucleotide sequence: TGCGCCAGCAGCAGGATCGGGCGGGGAATTTCGGGAGAGCAGTTCTTC. As protein: CASSRIGRGISGEQFF.

This chain uses TRBV4-1 with TRBJ1-2; 7 bases are shared with TRBD1. The germline V gene encodes CDR1 MGHRA and CDR2 YSYEKL. The CDR3 has 14 amino acids. Unmatched junction bases numbered 7, after V lost 4 bases and J lost 5 bases. The CDR3 sequence is CASSPHRGPYGYTF. CDR3 coding DNA: TGCGCCAGCAGCCCTCACAGGGGACCGTATGGCTACACCTTC.

V and J are TRBV6-5 and TRBJ2-7, with 8 bases matching TRBD2. CDR3 length: 14 residues. V lost 6 bases to trimming and J lost 1 base; unmatched junction nucleotides: 5. The germline gives CDR1 MNHEY, CDR2 SVGAGI. The CDR3 spells CASRRSGSSYEQYF. The CDR3, as DNA: TGTGCCAGCAGACGGAGCGGGAGTTCCTACGAGCAGTACTTC.

In its sample, this clone was seen a few times. V usage is TRBV14 and J usage is TRBJ2-7, with a tentative D call TRBD1 (5 bases). CDR1 is SGHDN, CDR2 FVKESK, per germline. V gave up 0 bases and J gave up 3 bases, with 15 bases separating them. This CDR3 comprises 16 residues. The CDR3 sequence: CASSQDRAGLGYEQYF. CDR3 bases: TGTGCCAGCAGCCAAGACCGGGCAGGGCTTGGCTACGAGCAGTACTTC.